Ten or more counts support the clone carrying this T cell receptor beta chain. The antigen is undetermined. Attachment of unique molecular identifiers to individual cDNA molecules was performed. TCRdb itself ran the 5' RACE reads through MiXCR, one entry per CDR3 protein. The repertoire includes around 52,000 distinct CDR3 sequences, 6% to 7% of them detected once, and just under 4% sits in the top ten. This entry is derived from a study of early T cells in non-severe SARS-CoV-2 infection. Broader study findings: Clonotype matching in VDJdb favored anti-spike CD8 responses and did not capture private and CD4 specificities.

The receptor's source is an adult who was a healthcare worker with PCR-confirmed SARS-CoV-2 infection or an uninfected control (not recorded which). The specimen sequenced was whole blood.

The CDR3: CASSQEGGQGAYSYNSPLHF. CDR3 bases: TGCGCCAGCAGCCAAGAAGGAGGGCAGGGAGCGTACTCCTATAATTCACCCCTCCACTTT. The chain recombines TRBV4-3 with TRBJ1-6, with D perhaps TRBD1 (5 bases). Germline CDR1 reads LGHNA; CDR2 reads YSLEER. CDR3 length equals 20 residues. Trimming shortened V by 0 bases and J by 0 bases, and 18 bases separated the two germline ends.